Presented here are 2 T cell receptor beta chains from one specimen sequenced in a study of T cells in Graves' hyperthyroidism and ophthalmopathy. TCR beta CDR3 regions were amplified from RNA transcripts. The HTBI primer set served for first-round RT-PCR of the TCR CDR3. MiXCR, run by TCRdb on the multiplex PCR reads, gives a single entry per CDR3 protein. Seen here are 600,000 to 650,000 distinct CDR3 sequences, around 15% observed once, and the top ten hold less than 4.5%. Sequencing was done on a sample of blood. Receptors originate from a woman aged 30 to 39 with Graves' hyperthyroidism.

This clonotype was observed many times. The rearrangement joins TRBV28 to TRBJ2-3; the D gene is possibly TRBD1 (5 bases). Trimming left V 4 bases short and J 6 bases short, with 8 bases between. Germline CDR1 and CDR2: MDHEN and SYDVKM. This CDR3 has 12 residues. The CDR3 DNA reads as TGTGCCAGCAGTTGGGGCGGCGATACGCAGTATTTT. It specifies CASSWGGDTQYF.

Many counts were recorded for this clonotype. The rearrangement links TRBV19 to TRBJ1-1; no firm D call. The V gene's germline CDR1 is LNHDA and CDR2 SQIVND (reference sequence). This CDR3 has 11 residues. Trimming took 7 bases from V and 11 from J, leaving 14 bases between them. The chain's CDR3 is CASTAFIGAFF. CDR3 sequence (DNA): TGTGCCAGTACCGCGTTCATAGGGGCTTTCTTT.